The present T cell receptor beta chain was sequenced within a study of blood T cells in healthy people across ages. Drawing of peripheral blood yielded about 9.8 milliliters from each donor. The CDR3 covers 13 residues. Germline-derived CDR1 and CDR2 are SNHLY and FYNNEI. V shed 8 bases, J shed 4 bases, and the junction held 3 bases outside the gene matches. Primers used in a second PCR of roughly 6 to 11 cycles were a sample-barcoded 5' primer and a J-beta primer mix. Unique molecular identifiers of 12 random nucleotides labeled each cDNA. TCRdb re-derived calls from the 5' RACE reads in MiXCR, one entry per CDR3 protein. Of over 1,500,000 distinct CDR3 sequences in the sample, approximately 40% are singletons; the top ten hold around 23%.

The TCR was taken from a human donor in good health. Material: blood. V is TRBV2 and J is TRBJ2-5; 11 bases agree with TRBD2. Written as DNA, the CDR3 is TGTGCCAGCGGTAGCGGGGGGGCAGAGACCCAGTACTTC. It codes for CASGSGGAETQYF. Together with reference TRBV2 and TRBJ2-5, the CDR3 gives the full variable domain: EPEVTQTPSHQVTQMGQEVILRCVPISNHLYFYWYRQILGQKVEFLVSFYNNEISEKSEIFDDQFSVERPDGSNFTLKIRSTKLEDSAMYFCASGSGGAETQYFGPGTRLLVL.